Shown below are 8 T cell receptor beta chains from a single sample sequenced in a study of blood T cell repertoires in COVID-19 (dated by TCRdb to the early 2020s). Library preparation was by the immunoSEQ multiplex PCR assay. TCRdb limited this immuneACCESS table to in-frame rearrangements with V and J called. A share of clones is missing; checked studies link under half to unresolved V genes, and the rest is unexplained. Counted in this sample were some 300,000 clones; around four fifths of them appeared once. The ten largest clones take up around 4.5% of the sample. The sequenced sample consisted of peripheral blood. These receptors were collected from a woman in her fifties or sixties with active or convalescent COVID-19.

The chain employs TRBV29-1 and TRBJ1-2, with D possibly matching TRBD1 (5 bases). CDR1 and CDR2 from the germline V gene are SQVTM and ANQGSEA. V was pared by 4 bases and J by 5 bases, with 11 bases between. This CDR3 has 12 residues. CDR3 nucleotide sequence: TGCAGCGTTGTGGGGGGACTTTATGGCTACACCTTC. As protein: CSVVGGLYGYTF.

The chain recombines TRBV6-1 with TRBJ2-7, with 9 positions matching TRBD2. This CDR3 region has 15 residues. Looked up from germline, CDR1 is MNHNS and CDR2 is SASEGT. Trimming cost V 1 base and J 2 bases; bases outside gene matches: 3. CDR3 in DNA: TGTGCCAGCAGTGAAGGCGCTAGCGGGACCTACGAGCAGTACTTC. It yields the protein CASSEGASGTYEQYF.

The gene calls are TRBV5-4 and TRBJ2-7; TRBD2 matches 14 bases. The CDR3 loop spans 16 amino acids. Unmatched junction bases numbered 10, after V lost 4 bases and J lost 7 bases. Germline CDR1 and CDR2: SGHNT and YYREEE (reference sequence). CDR3 DNA: TGTGCCAGCAGCCCGACTAGCGGGAGGGCGGGGTGGGAGCAGTACTTC. Amino acid sequence: CASSPTSGRAGWEQYF. Full variable domain (remainder filled in from reference TRBV5-4 and TRBJ2-7): ETGVTQSPTHLIKTRGQQVTLRCSSQSGHNTVSWYQQALGQGPQFIFQYYREEENGRGNFPPRFSGLQFPNYSSELNVNALELDDSALYLCASSPTSGRAGWEQYFGPGTRLTVT.

This clone was found once. The chain has TRBV2 and TRBJ2-7; a possible D gene is TRBD2 (5 bases). Trimming cost V 4 bases and J 2 bases, with 15 bases left between them. The CDR3 length is 15 residues. Germline CDR1 is SNHLY and CDR2 is FYNNEI. This chain's CDR3 is CASSVTAAPTYEQYF. As DNA, the CDR3 is TGTGCCAGCAGTGTAACAGCGGCCCCCACCTACGAGCAGTACTTC.

The V and J genes are TRBV5-5 and TRBJ2-1, with D possibly TRBD2 on 6 matching bases. The CDR3 length is 18 residues. Germline CDR1 and CDR2: SGHKS and YYEKEE (reference sequence). Trimming took off 2 bases at V and 6 bases at J, with 24 bases between the two ends. The CDR3 sequence: CASSFRIQRAQRFNEQFF. The CDR3 DNA follows: TGTGCCAGCAGCTTTAGAATCCAGCGGGCACAACGTTTCAATGAGCAGTTCTTC.

The J gene is TRBJ2-7, the V gene TRBV6-1; D not certain. The CDR3 is made up of 14 amino acids. V gave up 3 bases and J gave up 4 bases, with 13 bases separating them. CDR1 and CDR2 (germline): MNHNS, SASEGT. CDR3 coding DNA: TGTGCCAGCAGTGACACTCCTGCCCTTTACGAGCAGTACTTC. Its translation: CASSDTPALYEQYF.

The V call is TRBV30, the J call TRBJ1-4; 8 bases are shared with TRBD1. Germline CDR1 GTSNPN, CDR2 SVGIG (reference sequence). V was pared by 2 bases and J by 8 bases, with 7 bases of the junction left unmatched. The CDR3 is made up of 14 amino acids. This CDR3 is CAWSRTGGDEKLFF. The CDR3 region has the DNA TGTGCCTGGAGTAGAACAGGGGGAGACGAAAAACTGTTTTTT.

This chain connects TRBV5-8 to TRBJ2-3; 9 bases fit TRBD2. V gave up 6 bases and J gave up 4 bases; unmatched junction bases: 9. Germline V gene data show CDR1 as SGHTS and CDR2 as YDEGEE. The CDR3 spans 15 residues. CDR3 sequence: CASKDGAGGADTQYF. The CDR3 DNA reads TGTGCCAGCAAGGACGGAGCGGGAGGTGCAGATACGCAGTATTTT.